The clone carrying this T cell receptor (beta chain) was seen ten or more times. Preparation of the TCRbeta library used unique molecular identifiers. Using its own MiXCR run on the PCR reads, TCRdb lists one record per CDR3 protein. The sample lists roughly 90,000 distinct CDR3 sequences, less than 15% occurring once. The sample belongs to a study of T-cell reconstitution after alpha-beta-depleted transplantation in children. Trimming shortened V by 4 bases and J by 0 bases, and 9 bases separated the two germline ends. The length of the CDR3 is 14 residues. Per germline, CDR1 SGHRS and CDR2 YFSETQ. The input for sequencing was PBMCs from the stem cell graft donor, taken from the stem cell graft. The origin of this receptor is a human donor who donated a stem cell graft to a child with inherited bone marrow failure. V gene TRBV5-1 combines with J gene TRBJ2-3; D remains unclear. This chain's CDR3 is CASSPNFSTDTQYF. The DNA of the CDR3 is TGCGCCAGCAGCCCCAATTTTAGCACAGATACGCAGTATTTT.